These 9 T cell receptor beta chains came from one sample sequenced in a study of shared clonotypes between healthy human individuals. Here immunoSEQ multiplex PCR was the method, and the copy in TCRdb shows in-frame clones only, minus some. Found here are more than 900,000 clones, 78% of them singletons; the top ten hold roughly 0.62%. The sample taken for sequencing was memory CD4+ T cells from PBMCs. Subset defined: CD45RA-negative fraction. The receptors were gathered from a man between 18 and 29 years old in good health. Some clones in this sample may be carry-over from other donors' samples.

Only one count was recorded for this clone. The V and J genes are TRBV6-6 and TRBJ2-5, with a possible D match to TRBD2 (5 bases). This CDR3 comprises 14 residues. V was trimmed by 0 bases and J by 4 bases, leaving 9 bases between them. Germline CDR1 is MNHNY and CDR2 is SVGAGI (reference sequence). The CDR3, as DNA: TGTGCCAGCAGTTACTCCCATGGAGGAGAGACCCAGTACTTC. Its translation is CASSYSHGGETQYF.

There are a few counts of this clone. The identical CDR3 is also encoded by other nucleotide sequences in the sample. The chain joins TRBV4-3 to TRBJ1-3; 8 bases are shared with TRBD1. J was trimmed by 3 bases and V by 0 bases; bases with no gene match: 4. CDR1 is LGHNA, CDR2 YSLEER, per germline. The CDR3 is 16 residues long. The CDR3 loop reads CASSQDRGRGGNTIYF. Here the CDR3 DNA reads TGCGCCAGCAGCCAAGACAGGGGGCGAGGTGGAAACACCATATATTTT.

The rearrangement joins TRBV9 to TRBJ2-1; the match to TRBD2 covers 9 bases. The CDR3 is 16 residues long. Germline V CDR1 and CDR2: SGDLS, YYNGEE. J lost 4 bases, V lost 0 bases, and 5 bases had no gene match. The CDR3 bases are TGTGCCAGCAGCGTAGAGCCGACTAGCGGATACAATGAGCAGTTCTTC. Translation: CASSVEPTSGYNEQFF.

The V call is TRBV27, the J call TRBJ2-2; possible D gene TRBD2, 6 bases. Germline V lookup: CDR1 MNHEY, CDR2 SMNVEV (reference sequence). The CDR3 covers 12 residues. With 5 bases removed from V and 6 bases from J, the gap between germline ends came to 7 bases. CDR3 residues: CASSRRAGELFF. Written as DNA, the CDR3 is TGTGCCAGCAGTCGGAGGGCCGGGGAGCTGTTTTTT.

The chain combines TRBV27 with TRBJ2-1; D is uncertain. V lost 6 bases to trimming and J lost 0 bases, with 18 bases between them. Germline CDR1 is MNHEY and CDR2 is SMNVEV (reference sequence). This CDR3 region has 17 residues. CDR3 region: CASSPAKRYSSYNEQFF. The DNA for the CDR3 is TGTGCCAGCAGCCCCGCTAAGCGATACAGCTCCTACAATGAGCAGTTCTTC.

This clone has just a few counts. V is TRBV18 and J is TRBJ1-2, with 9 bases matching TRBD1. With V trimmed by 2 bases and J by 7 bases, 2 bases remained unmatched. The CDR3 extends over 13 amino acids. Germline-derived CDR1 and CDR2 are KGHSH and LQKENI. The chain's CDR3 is CASSPSGQGGYTF. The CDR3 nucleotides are TGTGCCAGCTCACCATCGGGACAGGGTGGCTACACCTTC. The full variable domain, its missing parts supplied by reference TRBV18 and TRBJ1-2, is NAGVMQNPRHLVRRRGQEARLRCSPMKGHSHVYWYRQLPEEGLKFMVYLQKENIIDESGMPKERFSAEFPKEGPSILRIQQVVRGDSAAYFCASSPSGQGGYTFGSGTRLTVV.

CDR3 protein: CASSTRQGLSYEQYF. CDR3 bases: TGCGCCAGCAGCACCCGACAGGGCCTCTCCTACGAGCAGTACTTC. This rearrangement joins TRBV4-1 to TRBJ2-7, with 7 positions matching TRBD1. Germline V gene data show CDR1 as MGHRA and CDR2 as YSYEKL. The CDR3 has 15 amino acids. Trimming at V came to 5 bases and at J to 0 bases, leaving 7 bases not matched to a gene.

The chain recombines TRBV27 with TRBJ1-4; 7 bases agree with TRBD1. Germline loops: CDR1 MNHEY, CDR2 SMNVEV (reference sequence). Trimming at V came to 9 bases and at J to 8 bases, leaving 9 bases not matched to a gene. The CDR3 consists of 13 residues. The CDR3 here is CASRQGGGEKLFF. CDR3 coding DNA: TGTGCCAGTCGACAGGGAGGGGGGGAAAAACTGTTTTTT.

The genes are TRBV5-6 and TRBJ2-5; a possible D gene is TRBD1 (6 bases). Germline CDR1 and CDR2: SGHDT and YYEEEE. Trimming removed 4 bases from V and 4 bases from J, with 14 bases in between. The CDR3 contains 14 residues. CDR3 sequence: CASSILGDTETQYF. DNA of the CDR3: TGTGCCAGCAGCATCCTAGGGGACACAGAGACCCAGTACTTC.